This TCR beta chain was profiled in a study of blood T cell repertoires in COVID-19. The wider study: The samples span acute and convalescent COVID-19 from the United States, Italy and Spain. Sources were T cells, B-cell-depleted T cells, or PBMCs; the material itself was cDNA or gDNA.

Those enrolled in Seattle joined during active infection and were followed longitudinally afterward. Looked up from germline, CDR1 is SQVTM and CDR2 is ANQGSEA. The ends were cut back, 1 base at V and 0 bases at J, with 9 bases in the middle. The CDR3 is made up of 14 amino acids. How the authors handled the data: Reference gene primers were amplified, and this amplification served to estimate nucleated cell counts. Libraries were prepared by immunoSEQ multiplex PCR; TCRdb keeps only in-frame clonotypes and omits some of them. Clone size and the V and J calls come from that table; the DNA yielded D and trimming. This sample has roughly 140,000 clones, with about 88% found just once.

The chain combines TRBV29-1 with TRBJ1-1; no reliable D call. This receptor was obtained from an older woman with COVID-19, enrolled during active disease. Specimen: peripheral blood. Here the CDR3 DNA reads TGCAGCGTTGAAGGGAGGTCAATGAACACTGAAGCTTTCTTT. Protein sequence: CSVEGRSMNTEAFF.